Below are 11 T cell receptor beta chains sequenced from a single sample in a study of cytomegalovirus exposure and HLA in healthy donors. The PCR ran on 60 Vbeta and 13 Jbeta primers. The data were produced by immunoSEQ multiplex PCR, yet TCRdb's version contains in-frame clones alone and is incomplete. The sample consists of under 250,000 clones, 70% to 80% of them appearing once. The specimen sequenced was PBMCs. These receptors originate from a woman aged 25 to 39 in good health and CMV-seronegative.

This chain uses TRBV2 with TRBJ1-5; D is perhaps TRBD1 (6 bases). Germline V gene lookup returns CDR1 SNHLY and CDR2 FYNNEI. There are 14 residues in the CDR3. V lost 6 bases to trimming and J lost 6 bases, with 15 bases between them. The CDR3 DNA is TGTGCCAGCAGGGATACAGGGCCGAGTCAGCCCCAGCATTTT. Its protein is CASRDTGPSQPQHF.

This clone was seen just once. The V and J genes are TRBV7-9 and TRBJ1-1; 8 positions match TRBD1. The ends lost 1 base at V and 5 bases at J; junction bases unmatched: 6. This CDR3 region has 15 residues. Looked up from germline, CDR1 is SEHNR and CDR2 is FQNEAQ (reference sequence). CDR3 in DNA: TGTGCCAGCAGCTTAGAGCAGGGGGCTATAACTGAAGCTTTCTTT. Translating gives CASSLEQGAITEAFF.

This chain uses TRBV6-6 with TRBJ1-1, with D tentatively TRBD1 (5 bases). The V gene's germline CDR1 is MNHNY and CDR2 SVGAGI (reference sequence). The CDR3 covers 15 residues. V lost 5 bases and J 0 bases, leaving 13 bases between the germline ends. Here the CDR3 reads CASSTPWGVNTEAFF. The CDR3 bases are TGTGCCAGCAGTACCCCCTGGGGGGTGAACACTGAAGCTTTCTTT.

This chain uses TRBV9 with TRBJ2-1, with 9 nucleotides matching TRBD2. Germline lookup yields CDR1 SGDLS and CDR2 YYNGEE. This CDR3 spans 16 amino acids. V trimming: 4 bases; J trimming: 2 bases; junction bases outside the gene matches: 7. Written as DNA, the CDR3 is TGTGCCAGCAGCTTCAGCGGGGGGAACACCTACAATGAGCAGTTCTTC. This gives the protein CASSFSGGNTYNEQFF.

The chain links TRBV7-9 to TRBJ1-5, with unresolved D. Germline CDR1 is SEHNR and CDR2 is FQNEAQ (reference sequence). The V end lost 2 bases, the J end lost 8 bases, and 13 bases lay between the germline ends. This CDR3 has 14 amino acids. The CDR3 DNA is TGTGCCAGCAGCTTAAGTTTTCAAGGAGAGCCCCAGCATTTT. Translating it yields CASSLSFQGEPQHF.

CDR3 coding DNA: TGTGCCAGCAGTTCAGGACTAGCGCAGTACTTC. Translating it yields CASSSGLAQYF. This chain connects TRBV27 to TRBJ2-7, with TRBD2 identical over 8 bases. The length of the CDR3 is 11 residues. V lost 4 bases, J lost 9 bases, and 2 bases stayed unmatched. CDR1 MNHEY and CDR2 SMNVEV come from the germline V gene (reference sequence).

The chain has TRBV5-5 and TRBJ1-4; D may be TRBD1 (6 bases). This CDR3 has 12 residues. V was trimmed by 2 bases and J by 8 bases, leaving 7 bases between them. The V gene's germline CDR1 is SGHKS and CDR2 YYEKEE (reference sequence). As DNA, the CDR3 is TGTGCCAGCAGCTTTCAGGGGGAAAAACTGTTTTTT. Translating gives CASSFQGEKLFF.

This clone has just a few counts. The chain employs TRBV18 and TRBJ2-3, with unresolved D. Germline loops: CDR1 KGHSH, CDR2 LQKENI. Trimming left V 8 bases short and J 2 bases short, with 11 bases between. The length of the CDR3 is 13 residues. CDR3 DNA: TGTGCCAGCACAAGATCCCTCACAGATACGCAGTATTTT. It encodes CASTRSLTDTQYF.

The chain employs TRBV10-3 and TRBJ1-3; D is unclear. CDR1 and CDR2 (germline): ENHRY, SYGVKD. This CDR3 contains 15 residues. The V gene lost 4 bases and the J gene lost 1 base, with 11 bases spanning the gap. Here the CDR3 DNA reads TGTGCCATCAGTGGGGGAGCGGGGTCTGGAAACACCATATATTTT. It encodes CAISGGAGSGNTIYF.

The gene calls are TRBV5-1 and TRBJ2-1; 7 bases map to TRBD2. The CDR3 totals 17 residues. Looked up from germline, CDR1 is SGHRS and CDR2 is YFSETQ. The V gene end was trimmed by 4 bases and the J gene end by 0 bases; junction bases not matched to a gene: 10. The CDR3, as DNA: TGCGCCAGCAGCATACCTGAAGCGGGGACCTCCTACAATGAGCAGTTCTTC. Its translation: CASSIPEAGTSYNEQFF.

The chain recombines TRBV18 with TRBJ1-1, with a tentative D call TRBD1 (5 bases). The CDR3 spans 15 residues. V was shortened by 3 bases and J by 3 bases, with 14 bases between the two germline ends. Germline V CDR1 and CDR2: KGHSH, LQKENI. The CDR3 region has the DNA TGTGCCAGCTCACCCCGCAGGGAATGGGACACTGAAGCTTTCTTT. Residues: CASSPRREWDTEAFF.